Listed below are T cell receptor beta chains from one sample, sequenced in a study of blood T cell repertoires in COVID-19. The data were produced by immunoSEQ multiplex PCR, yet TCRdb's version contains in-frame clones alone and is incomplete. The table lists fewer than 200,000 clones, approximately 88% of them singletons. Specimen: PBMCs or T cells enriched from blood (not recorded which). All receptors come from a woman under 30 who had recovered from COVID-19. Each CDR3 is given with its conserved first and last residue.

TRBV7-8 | CASSHRPETGDETQYF
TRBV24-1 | CATRGQGADGYTF
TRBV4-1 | CASSPQDGGQGDGAFF
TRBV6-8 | CASSYETVSKNIQYF
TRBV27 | CASSLRRGLAYNEQFF
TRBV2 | CASGSYGDYEQYF
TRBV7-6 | CASSPQETQYF
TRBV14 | CASSHVGGRSYNEQFF
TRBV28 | CASSKPDRNTEAFF
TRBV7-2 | CASSPLETQYF
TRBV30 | CAWRKGAGLNYEQYF
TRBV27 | CASRELTGGNSPLHF
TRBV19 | CASRDRWGYTF
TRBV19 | CASRQRQGDYTGELFF
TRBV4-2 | CASSPQTTGVNAGYTF
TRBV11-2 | CASSNRPPSGGRGETQYF
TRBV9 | CASSVAAGGPTGELFF
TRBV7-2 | CASSLETELYYGYTF
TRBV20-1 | CSASPAGITDTQYF
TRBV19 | CASSISRNSGNTIYF
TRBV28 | CASRQGLSNQPQHF
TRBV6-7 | CAASRGFATNEKLFF
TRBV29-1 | CSVDGEVGSDTQYF
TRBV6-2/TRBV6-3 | CASSYLARGLAGGSTDTQYF
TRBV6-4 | CASSDRGTGELFF
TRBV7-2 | CASSLELAGAFEQYF
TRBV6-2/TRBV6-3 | CASSLSGGTYEQYF
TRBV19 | CASTDRGRAGGNQPQHF
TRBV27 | CASSVNRGNQPQHF
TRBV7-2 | CASSLGGVNTEAFF
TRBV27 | CASSPSGRGGGYEQYF
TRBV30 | CAWSYDRRGNTIYF
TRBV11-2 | CASSWTVENEQYF
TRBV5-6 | CASSRIGVYGYTF
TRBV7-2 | CASSLAGLSSYNEQFF
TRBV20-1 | CEAGANTEAFF
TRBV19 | CASSVEKDRGYSNQPQHF
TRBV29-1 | CSVVIDGDQPQHF
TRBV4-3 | CASSQKGGQSYGYTF
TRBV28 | CASRGTGVNSQPQHF
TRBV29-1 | CSVEALGRDNVLTF
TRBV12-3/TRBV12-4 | CASSRVNEKLFF
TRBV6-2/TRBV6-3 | CASSLQDNYGYTF
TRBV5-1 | CASSLSGTNTGELFF
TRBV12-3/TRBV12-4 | CASSPNERQGRHF